A single sample gave rise to the 8 T cell receptor beta chains below, sequenced in a study of T cells in Graves' hyperthyroidism and ophthalmopathy. Using RNA transcripts as the source, TCR beta CDR3 regions were amplified. Using the HTBI primer set, a first-round RT-PCR was run on the TCR CDR3. In TCRdb, the multiplex PCR reads were re-called with MiXCR into one record per CDR3 protein. Of under 350,000 distinct CDR3 sequences in the sample, 18% were seen once. Sequencing used blood. The receptor source for this set is a woman in her forties or fifties with Graves' hyperthyroidism.

This clonotype was seen repeatedly, ten times or more. V gene TRBV3-1 combines with J gene TRBJ2-1; TRBD2 matches 8 bases. Germline CDR1 reads LGHDT; CDR2 reads YNNKEL (reference sequence). The CDR3 length is 17 residues. J was trimmed by 2 bases and V by 2 bases; bases with no gene match: 8. The chain's CDR3 is CASSQLLAVPPYNEQFF. In DNA, the CDR3 is TGTGCCAGCAGCCAATTACTAGCGGTCCCCCCCTACAATGAGCAGTTCTTC.

The CDR3 region has the DNA TGTGCCAGCAGCTTCCCTAATAAGGGAGGGGGGACAGATACGCAGTATTTT. It encodes CASSFPNKGGGTDTQYF. The chain couples TRBV7-6 to TRBJ2-3; D is possibly TRBD2 (7 bases). CDR3 length equals 17 residues. Per the germline V gene, CDR1 is SGHVS and CDR2 is FNYEAQ. V was clipped by 3 bases and J by 3 bases, with 19 bases between them.

This clonotype was seen more than once but under ten times. This chain joins TRBV2 and TRBJ2-7; 8 bases fit TRBD1. This CDR3 has 13 residues. Germline-derived CDR1 and CDR2 are SNHLY and FYNNEI. Losses at the gene ends were 4 bases for V and 5 bases for J; bases not matched to a gene: 4. This chain's CDR3 is CASSGTGRNEQYF. The CDR3 nucleotides are TGTGCCAGCAGTGGGACAGGGCGTAACGAGCAGTACTTC.

This clonotype was detected many times. The rearrangement uses TRBV27 and TRBJ1-5; a weak D match, TRBD1 (5 bases). CDR3 length: 16 residues. V gave up 6 bases and J gave up 0 bases, with 15 bases separating them. CDR1 and CDR2 from the germline V gene are MNHEY and SMNVEV (reference sequence). This chain's CDR3 is CASRLLAGSSNQPQHF. The CDR3 DNA is TGTGCCAGCAGACTCCTGGCAGGGAGTAGCAATCAGCCCCAGCATTTT.

This clonotype was observed a handful of times. The J gene is TRBJ1-1, the V gene TRBV27; 7 bases line up with TRBD1. Unmatched junction bases numbered 7, after V lost 5 bases and J lost 1 base. Germline V CDR1 and CDR2: MNHEY, SMNVEV (reference sequence). The CDR3 length is 15 residues. CDR3 in amino acids: CASSTDRDGNTEAFF. CDR3 nucleotide sequence: TGTGCCAGCAGTACCGACAGGGATGGGAACACTGAAGCTTTCTTT.

About this clonotype itself: Relative to the germline gene, one junction end is altered; a read error may explain this. The chain joins TRBV6-9 to TRBJ2-7; no reliable D call. CDR3 length: 15 residues. In germline, CDR1 is MNHGY, CDR2 SVAAGI. The CDR3 DNA follows: TGTGTCAGCAGTTCGCCAACACAAATAACCTACGAGCAGTACTTC. Translated, it gives CVSSSPTQITYEQYF.

This clonotype occurred a few times. The chain combines TRBV20-1 with TRBJ1-2, with 11 bases identical to TRBD1. CDR3 length: 16 amino acids. The V and J ends lost 0 bases and 8 bases, in that order; junction bases with no gene match: 11. The germline V gene has CDR1 DFQATT and CDR2 SNEGSKA (reference sequence). CDR3 in DNA: TGCAGTGCTAGAGAGTCAGGACAGGGGGCGGTAAGCGGCTACACCTTC. This translates into CSARESGQGAVSGYTF.

The table lists this clonotype with many counts. The rearrangement uses TRBV28 and TRBJ2-7; D not resolved. Germline V gene data show CDR1 as MDHEN and CDR2 as SYDVKM. V was trimmed by 5 bases and J by 2 bases, leaving 13 bases between them. The CDR3 runs to 14 residues. The CDR3 DNA sequence: TGTGCCAGCAGTCCGGCTGATACCGCCTACGAGCAGTACTTC. This codes for CASSPADTAYEQYF.